This T cell receptor (beta chain) was sequenced in a study of OX40 agonist ivuxolimab in advanced cancers. Study at large: Across the patients, intravenous ivuxolimab was delivered every 2 weeks at 0.01 to 10 mg/kg. Of mixed ages from about 23 to 85 and averaging about 60 years, the group was roughly 83% male.

Sequencing used immunoSEQ multiplex PCR; TCRdb keeps in-frame clones, though not all of them. Seen here are some 57,000 clones, about 92% observed once, and the top ten hold around 25%. Study-level points and caveats: In the expanded peripheral T cells, antigen specificity was never determined. At doses 0.1 to 3.0 mg/kg, CD4+ and CD8+ clones expanded.

The junction had 11 bases not matched to a gene; V was cut back by 5 bases and J by 3 bases. The V gene's germline CDR1 is SNHLY and CDR2 FYNNEI. This CDR3 comprises 16 residues. Points on this clone: Its antigen is as yet unknown.

The sequences come from CD4+ or CD8+ T cells sorted from blood, collected in a trial of the OX40 agonist ivuxolimab. The genes are TRBV2 and TRBJ2-7; 9 nucleotides match TRBD1. The source of this sequence is an adult with an advanced solid tumor such as melanoma, head and neck, liver or kidney cancer. CDR3 bases: TGTGCCAGCAGTAACACCCACGGACAGGGGATCTACGAGCAGTACTTC. This sequence encodes CASSNTHGQGIYEQYF.